Listed below are T cell receptor beta chains from one sample, sequenced in a study of response to subunit inactivated influenza vaccine. TCRdb passed the RT-PCR reads through MiXCR, listing each CDR3 protein once. The sample includes fewer than 600,000 distinct CDR3 sequences, 6.5% to 8% of them seen just once. The source material was PBMCs from blood, sampled 23 months after vaccination. The receptor set was obtained from a man between 50 and 69 years old who received an inactivated influenza vaccine. Each CDR3 is given with its conserved first and last residue. A D gene is named only where the DNA matches it firmly. Expanded clones are given a class, and other clones once, few, many or no size at all.

D: -; size: many; V: TRBV20-1; J: TRBJ1-1; DNA: TGCAGTGCTAGAATGGGGACAAACGAAGCTTTCTTT; CDR3: CSARMGTNEAFF
D: -; size: -; V: TRBV10-3; J: TRBJ2-7; DNA: TGTGCCATCAGCCCGATGAGACAGAGCTCCTACGAGCAGTACTTC; CDR3: CAISPMRQSSYEQYF
D: TRBD1; size: few; V: TRBV4-2; J: TRBJ1-1; DNA: TGTGCCAGCAGCCAAGGGACGGACAGGGGTGTCGATAACACTGAAGCTTTCTTT; CDR3: CASSQGTDRGVDNTEAFF
D: -; size: -; V: TRBV6-1; J: TRBJ1-5; DNA: TGTGCCAGCAGTGATTCCGGGAATTACAATCAGCCCCAGCATTTT; CDR3: CASSDSGNYNQPQHF
D: TRBD2; size: many; V: TRBV24-1; J: TRBJ2-5; DNA: TGTGCCACCAGTGTCCCTGGACTAGCGGGAGGAATAGAGACCCAGTACTTC; CDR3: CATSVPGLAGGIETQYF
D: -; size: once; V: TRBV10-3; J: TRBJ2-5; DNA: TGTGCCATCAGTGGGGTCGAAGAGACCCAGTACTTC; CDR3: CAISGVEETQYF
D: -; size: -; V: TRBV30; J: TRBJ2-3; DNA: TGTGCCTGGAGGATACAGGGAGGGCCGTGGGATACGCAGTATTTT; CDR3: CAWRIQGGPWDTQYF
D: TRBD1; size: -; V: TRBV12-3/TRBV12-4; J: TRBJ2-5; DNA: TGTGCCAGCAGTTCCCGATTTCGGACAGGGGATTACGAGACCCAGTACTTC; CDR3: CASSSRFRTGDYETQYF
D: -; size: -; V: TRBV7-2; J: TRBJ2-1; DNA: TGTGCCAGCAGCTCCCCCGTTAGGGGAGGATCCTACAATGAGCAGTTCTTC; CDR3: CASSSPVRGGSYNEQFF
D: TRBD1; size: many; V: TRBV7-9; J: TRBJ1-1; DNA: TGTGCCAGCGGACAGGAAATGAACACTGAAGCTTTCTTT; CDR3: CASGQEMNTEAFF
D: TRBD1; size: few; V: TRBV10-3; J: TRBJ1-2; DNA: TGTGCCATCCAGGACAGGGCTTATGGCTACACCTTC; CDR3: CAIQDRAYGYTF
D: -; size: -; V: TRBV20-1; J: TRBJ2-3; DNA: TGCAGTGCCAGATACGGTGTCGGGGCGAGCACAGATACGCAGTATTTT; CDR3: CSARYGVGASTDTQYF
D: -; size: few; V: TRBV7-2; J: TRBJ1-2; DNA: TGTGCCAGCAGCTTAGTAGTAACATCAGGGGTCTATGGCTACACCTTC; CDR3: CASSLVVTSGVYGYTF
D: TRBD2; size: -; V: TRBV5-4; J: TRBJ2-3; DNA: TGTGCCAGCAGCTCGCCTTCCACGGGACTAGCGGGACGGAATACGCAGTATTTT; CDR3: CASSSPSTGLAGRNTQYF
D: TRBD2; size: many; V: TRBV5-1; J: TRBJ2-1; DNA: TGCGCCAGCAGCTTGATGGCGGGAGGTTCCTACAATGAGCAGTTCTTC; CDR3: CASSLMAGGSYNEQFF
D: TRBD1; size: few; V: TRBV20-1; J: TRBJ1-6; DNA: TGCAGTGCCCAACCCCTCCCCGGGACAGATAATTCACCCCTCCACTTT; CDR3: CSAQPLPGTDNSPLHF
D: -; size: many; V: TRBV10-3; J: TRBJ2-7; DNA: TGTGCCACCGGGGCAGGGAAAGTCTCCGAGCAGTACTTC; CDR3: CATGAGKVSEQYF
D: -; size: -; V: TRBV29-1; J: TRBJ1-1; DNA: TGCAGCGTTGAATTGAGGTGGGGCACTGAAGCTTTCTTT; CDR3: CSVELRWGTEAFF
D: -; size: many; V: TRBV28; J: TRBJ2-1; DNA: TGTGCCAGCAGTTTATTGGAACTAGCCAGCTCCTACAATGAGCAGTTCTTC; CDR3: CASSLLELASSYNEQFF
D: TRBD2; size: many; V: TRBV5-8; J: TRBJ2-5; DNA: TGTGCCAGCAGCTTGGCCTCGCTAGCGGGGGGCTTTCAAGAGACCCAGTACTTC; CDR3: CASSLASLAGGFQETQYF
D: -; size: many; V: TRBV10-2; J: TRBJ1-4; DNA: TGCGCCAGCAGTCAAAGGGTCTTAAGCCCACGTTACACAACTAATGAAAAACTGTTTTTT; CDR3: CASSQRVLSPRYTTNEKLFF
D: -; size: few; V: TRBV13; J: TRBJ2-7; DNA: TGTGCCAGCAGCCCCAAGTCGGAGGGGAGGTCCTACGAGCAGTACTTC; CDR3: CASSPKSEGRSYEQYF
D: TRBD2; size: many; V: TRBV3-1; J: TRBJ2-7; DNA: TGTGCCAGCAGCCCGATCAGCGGGGTCGAGCAGTACTTC; CDR3: CASSPISGVEQYF
D: TRBD1; size: few; V: TRBV20-1; J: TRBJ2-7; DNA: TGCAGTGCGCAGACAGGGAGCATAAACGAGCAGTACTTC; CDR3: CSAQTGSINEQYF
D: TRBD2; size: few; V: TRBV20-1; J: TRBJ2-3; DNA: TGCAGTGCCAACGACGCGGGAGGGCCGGGCACAGATACGCAGTATTTT; CDR3: CSANDAGGPGTDTQYF
D: TRBD2; size: few; V: TRBV5-5; J: TRBJ2-3; DNA: TGTGCCAGCAGCCCCCCCCGAGCGGGGACGTTTAGCACAGATACGCAGTATTTT; CDR3: CASSPPRAGTFSTDTQYF
D: -; size: -; V: TRBV4-2; J: TRBJ2-6; DNA: TGTGCCAGCAGCCAAGATCGTAGTGCGGGGGCCAACGTCCTGACTTTC; CDR3: CASSQDRSAGANVLTF
D: TRBD1; size: -; V: TRBV10-3; J: TRBJ2-5; DNA: TGTGCCATCAGAGAGGGGGCTGTGGACACCCAGTACTTC; CDR3: CAIREGAVDTQYF
D: -; size: many; V: TRBV7-2; J: TRBJ2-1; DNA: TGTGCCAGCAGCTCCACCGGGAGAACGAATCTGTTCTTC; CDR3: CASSSTGRTNLFF
D: TRBD1; size: -; V: TRBV6-1; J: TRBJ2-2; DNA: TGTGCCAGCAGCCGAACAGGGGCCCTCGGGATCTGGGAGCTGTTTTTT; CDR3: CASSRTGALGIWELFF
D: TRBD1; size: few; V: TRBV10-3; J: TRBJ2-7; DNA: TGTGCCATCAGCCCACAGGGGTCCTACGAGCAGTACTTC; CDR3: CAISPQGSYEQYF
D: -; size: few; V: TRBV10-3; J: TRBJ1-1; DNA: TGTGCCATCAGTGAGACCGAGAACACTGAAGCTTTCTTT; CDR3: CAISETENTEAFF
D: TRBD2; size: many; V: TRBV5-1; J: TRBJ2-1; DNA: TGTGCCAGCAGCCTACTAGCGGGAGCATACAATGAGCAGTTCTTC; CDR3: CASSLLAGAYNEQFF
D: -; size: -; V: TRBV7-9; J: TRBJ2-5; DNA: TGTGCCAGCAGCCGATTGGAACTATCTAAAGAGACCCAGTACTTC; CDR3: CASSRLELSKETQYF
D: -; size: -; V: TRBV29-1; J: TRBJ2-7; DNA: TGCAGCGTTGAAGAGACGGCTGGTAGCTCCTACGAGCAGTACTTC; CDR3: CSVEETAGSSYEQYF
D: -; size: few; V: TRBV5-5; J: TRBJ1-5; DNA: TGTGCCAGCAGCTTGTGGCGTTCCGGAGCGAATCAGCCCCAGCATTTT; CDR3: CASSLWRSGANQPQHF
D: TRBD1; size: few; V: TRBV7-3; J: TRBJ2-2; DNA: TGTGCCAGCAGCTTGGGACAGGGGGTGTTCACCGGGGAGCTGTTTTTT; CDR3: CASSLGQGVFTGELFF
D: TRBD2; size: -; V: TRBV11-2; J: TRBJ2-7; DNA: TGTGCCAGCAGCTTACAGATCGGGACTAGCGGGACGGTATACGAGCAGTACTTC; CDR3: CASSLQIGTSGTVYEQYF
D: TRBD1; size: -; V: TRBV7-2; J: TRBJ1-2; DNA: TGTGCCAGCAGCTCGCGGACAGGGGCCACAGCTAACTATGGCTACACCTTC; CDR3: CASSSRTGATANYGYTF
D: -; size: many; V: TRBV29-1; J: TRBJ2-3; DNA: TGCAGCGCCTACCGCCGGGAGCGAAGCACAGATACGCAGTATTTT; CDR3: CSAYRRERSTDTQYF
D: -; size: many; V: TRBV2; J: TRBJ2-7; DNA: TGTGCCAGCAGCCTTAGGGGGACGGCTTCCTACGAGCAGTACTTC; CDR3: CASSLRGTASYEQYF
D: -; size: -; V: TRBV7-9; J: TRBJ2-7; DNA: TGTGCCAGCAGCTTAGACGTCGGTAACGAGCAGTACTTC; CDR3: CASSLDVGNEQYF
D: -; size: -; V: TRBV29-1; J: TRBJ2-1; DNA: TGCAGCGTTGAAGATCGAGCTTCCTACAATGAGCAGTTCTTC; CDR3: CSVEDRASYNEQFF
D: -; size: many; V: TRBV2; J: TRBJ1-6; DNA: TGTGCCAGCAGTGGGTCCGGAGACGAACCCCTCCACTTT; CDR3: CASSGSGDEPLHF
D: -; size: -; V: TRBV5-1; J: TRBJ1-4; DNA: TGCGCCAGCAGCTTGGTAACCGGGAGAAATGAAAAACTGTTTTTT; CDR3: CASSLVTGRNEKLFF
D: -; size: few; V: TRBV2; J: TRBJ2-2; DNA: TGTGCCAGCAGTGCCAGGATCACCGGGGAGCTGTTTTTT; CDR3: CASSARITGELFF
D: -; size: few; V: TRBV7-9; J: TRBJ2-5; DNA: TGTGCCAGCAGCTTTCCGTACCAAGAGACCCAGTACTTC; CDR3: CASSFPYQETQYF
D: -; size: -; V: TRBV6-1; J: TRBJ2-7; DNA: TGTGCCAGCAGTGAAGCGCGCAGGGGCGAGCAGTACTTC; CDR3: CASSEARRGEQYF
D: TRBD1; size: -; V: TRBV6-2/TRBV6-3; J: TRBJ1-1; DNA: TGTGCCAGCAGTTACAGTGCAGGGGGACGAATTGTTGCCCGGAACACTGAAGCTTTCTTT; CDR3: CASSYSAGGRIVARNTEAFF
D: -; size: -; V: TRBV20-1; J: TRBJ1-2; DNA: TGCAGTGGTAGGGTTGATGGCTACACCTTC; CDR3: CSGRVDGYTF
D: -; size: many; V: TRBV11-2; J: TRBJ1-1; DNA: TGTGCCAGCATCGAGACAGGGAACACTGAAGCTTTCTTT; CDR3: CASIETGNTEAFF
D: -; size: few; V: TRBV20-1; J: TRBJ1-2; DNA: TGCAGTGCTAGGGGGGACGGCTCTAACTATGGCTACACCTTC; CDR3: CSARGDGSNYGYTF
D: -; size: -; V: TRBV12-3/TRBV12-4; J: TRBJ2-7; DNA: TGTGCCAGCAGTTTGGAGGCTCCCGGAGACTTGTACGAGCAGTACTTC; CDR3: CASSLEAPGDLYEQYF
D: -; size: few; V: TRBV12-3/TRBV12-4; J: TRBJ2-6; DNA: TGTGCCAGCAGCCCATCTGGCGTCTCTGGGGCCAACGTCCTGACTTTC; CDR3: CASSPSGVSGANVLTF
D: TRBD2; size: many; V: TRBV9; J: TRBJ2-5; DNA: TGTGCCAGCAGCGTATCTAGCGGATCCCAAGAGACCCAGTACTTC; CDR3: CASSVSSGSQETQYF
D: -; size: many; V: TRBV9; J: TRBJ2-7; DNA: TGTGCCAGCAGCGTAGGGTCCAGGACCTTCAACGAGCAGTACTTC; CDR3: CASSVGSRTFNEQYF
D: TRBD2; size: many; V: TRBV20-1; J: TRBJ2-5; DNA: TGCAGTGTCGGGGGGGCAGAGACCCAGTACTTC; CDR3: CSVGGAETQYF
D: -; size: few; V: TRBV9; J: TRBJ1-5; DNA: TGTGCCAGCAGCGCCGGGCCCGATCAGCCCCAGCATTTT; CDR3: CASSAGPDQPQHF
D: TRBD1; size: -; V: TRBV18; J: TRBJ2-2; DNA: TGTGCCAGCTCACGGACTCAGGGGGCGAACACCGGGGAGCTGTTTTTT; CDR3: CASSRTQGANTGELFF
D: TRBD2; size: -; V: TRBV27; J: TRBJ2-1; DNA: TGTGCCAGCAGTCACGGGACTAGCGGGACCAATGAGCAGTTCTTC; CDR3: CASSHGTSGTNEQFF